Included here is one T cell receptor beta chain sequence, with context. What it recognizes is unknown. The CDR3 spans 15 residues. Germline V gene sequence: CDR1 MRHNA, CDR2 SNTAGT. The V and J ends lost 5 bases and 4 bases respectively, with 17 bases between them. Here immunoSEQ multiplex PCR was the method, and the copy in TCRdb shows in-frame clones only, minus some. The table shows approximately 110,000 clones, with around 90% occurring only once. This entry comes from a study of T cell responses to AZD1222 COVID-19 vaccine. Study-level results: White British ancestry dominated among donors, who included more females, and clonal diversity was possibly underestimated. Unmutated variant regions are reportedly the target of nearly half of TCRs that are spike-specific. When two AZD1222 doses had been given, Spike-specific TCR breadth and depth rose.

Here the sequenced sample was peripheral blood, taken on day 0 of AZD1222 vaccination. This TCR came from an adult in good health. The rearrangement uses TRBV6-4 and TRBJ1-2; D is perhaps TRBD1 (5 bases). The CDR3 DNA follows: TGTGCCAGCAGTCCTGGGCCCTCGGGGGGCTATGGCTACACCTTC. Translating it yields CASSPGPSGGYGYTF.